This T cell receptor beta chain was captured by sequencing in a study of blood T cell repertoires in COVID-19. The table came from immunoSEQ multiplex PCR; TCRdb's copy has only in-frame clones and leaves some out. Here the sample spans over 130,000 clones, over 65% being singletons. The CDR3 is made up of 14 amino acids. Trimming removed 4 bases from V and 5 bases from J; junction bases left unmatched: 1. CDR1 SGHTA and CDR2 FQGNSA come from the germline V gene. This clone was detected only a few times. The chain uses TRBV7-2 and TRBJ1-5, with 11 bases aligning to TRBD1. The TCR was taken from a man in his sixties or seventies with acute or convalescent COVID-19. Sequencing was carried out using peripheral blood. CDR3 bases: TGTGCCAGCAGCTCGGGACAGGGGGATCAGCCCCAGCATTTT. Protein product: CASSSGQGDQPQHF.